This is a list of T cell receptor beta chains from one sample in a study of shared clonotypes between healthy human individuals. Assay used: immunoSEQ multiplex PCR; TCRdb lists only in-frame clones, some missing. The sample carries roughly 2.2 million clones, roughly 92% recorded once. Specimen: naive CD4+ T cells from PBMCs. Receptors were obtained from a man aged 18 to 30 in good health. Some clones in this sample may be carry-over from other donors' samples. Both conserved end residues are part of each CDR3. A D gene is named only where the DNA matches it firmly. Clone size appears in some rows only: once, few, many, or a class for an expanded clone.

clone_size j_call d_call v_call cdr3_nt cdr3_aa
once TRBJ1-2 . TRBV28 TGTGCCAGCAGTGGGACGGTGAACTATGGCTACACCTTC CASSGTVNYGYTF
once TRBJ2-4 TRBD2 TRBV27 TGTGCCAGCAGACTAGCGGGAACCGGTAACATTCAGTACTTC CASRLAGTGNIQYF
. TRBJ2-1 TRBD2 TRBV4-3 TGCGCCAGCAGCCCTCAGCGGGAGACCTACAATGAGCAGTTCTTC CASSPQRETYNEQFF
. TRBJ2-5 TRBD1 TRBV10-1 TGCGCCAGCAGCCGGACAGGGCAAGAGACCCAGTACTTC CASSRTGQETQYF
. TRBJ2-7 TRBD1 TRBV7-2 TGTGCCAGTCAGCTTAGGAGCTGGTCGGGACAGGGGGACTACGAGCAGTACTTC CASQLRSWSGQGDYEQYF
. TRBJ2-5 . TRBV6-1 TGTGCCAGCAGTGAAGCAGTACAGGGACTTGAGACCCAGTACTTC CASSEAVQGLETQYF
. TRBJ2-7 TRBD1 TRBV7-2 TGTGCCAGCAGCTCGACAGGGACCCCCTACGAGCAGTACTTC CASSSTGTPYEQYF
. TRBJ2-7 . TRBV5-1 TGCGCCAGCAGCGACAAGACAGTAACCTACGAGCAGTACTTC CASSDKTVTYEQYF
. TRBJ2-3 TRBD2 TRBV7-2 TGTGCCAGCAGCTTAGGGACTAGTTGGCAGTATTTT CASSLGTSWQYF
few TRBJ1-1 . TRBV6-6 TGTGCCAGCATATACACGGGTGGGACTGAAGCTTTCTTT CASIYTGGTEAFF
. TRBJ2-5 TRBD2 TRBV7-3 TGTGCCAGCAGCTTAGGGACTAGCGGGAGTATCCAAGAGACCCAGTACTTC CASSLGTSGSIQETQYF
once TRBJ1-4 . TRBV7-2 TGTGCCAGCAGCCTGACGTTGGGCGGGAGTGAAAAACTGTTTTTT CASSLTLGGSEKLFF
. TRBJ2-5 . TRBV7-2 TGTGCCAGCAGCCGGGACATGGGGACCCAGTACTTC CASSRDMGTQYF
few TRBJ2-7 . TRBV11-2 TGTGCCAGCAGCTTAAGTCGCTACGAGCAGTACTTC CASSLSRYEQYF
. TRBJ2-1 TRBD1 TRBV10-3 TGTGCCATCAGTTCCGGACAGGCGGGCAATGAGCAGTTCTTC CAISSGQAGNEQFF
. TRBJ2-5 . TRBV18 TGTGCCAGCTCACCACCGAGTCGGCAGCAAGAGACCCAGTACTTC CASSPPSRQQETQYF
. TRBJ2-7 . TRBV2 TGTGCCAGCAGTGTGGGGGGCTTTTACTACGAGCAGTACTTC CASSVGGFYYEQYF
. TRBJ1-1 . TRBV7-2 TGTGCCAGCAGCCCTATTAAGGCGACTGAAGCTTTCTTT CASSPIKATEAFF
. TRBJ1-2 . TRBV19 TGTGCCAGTAGTATACCAGGGAACTATGGCTACACCTTC CASSIPGNYGYTF
. TRBJ2-2 TRBD1 TRBV9 TGTGCCAGCAGCGTAGCAGGGGGCGGGGAGCTGTTTTTT CASSVAGGGELFF
. TRBJ2-3 TRBD2 TRBV29-1 TGCAGCATCCGACTAGCGGGCTTAACAGATACGCAGTATTTT CSIRLAGLTDTQYF
. TRBJ2-1 . TRBV7-3 TGTGCCAGCAGCCTTAGCTCCTACAATGAGCAGTTCTTC CASSLSSYNEQFF
. TRBJ2-7 TRBD2 TRBV19 TGTGCCAGTAGGGTGCGGGGGGGAGACGGACTAGCGGGAGTCCGCGAGCAGTACTTC CASRVRGGDGLAGVREQYF
. TRBJ1-5 . TRBV4-1 TGCGCCAGCAGCCAGGGACCGGGACTTGCGATTGATCAGCCCCAGCATTTT CASSQGPGLAIDQPQHF
. TRBJ1-1 . TRBV2 TGTGCCAGCAGTTACAGGGAGATGGGCACTGAAGCTTTCTTT CASSYREMGTEAFF
. TRBJ2-3 TRBD2 TRBV5-1 TGCGCCAGCAGCAAAGTTCTAGCGGAACAGACAGATACGCAGTATTTT CASSKVLAEQTDTQYF
. TRBJ2-7 . TRBV19 TGTGCCAGTAGTATGTTCCCCAACAACTACGAGCAGTACTTC CASSMFPNNYEQYF
few TRBJ1-2 . TRBV30 TGTGCCTGGCGCGCCAGGGGCTATCGCTACACCTTC CAWRARGYRYTF
. TRBJ2-7 . TRBV14 TGTGCCAGCAGCCACGGCGTTCCTTGGTCCTACGAGCAGTACTTC CASSHGVPWSYEQYF
. TRBJ2-5 . TRBV28 TGTGCCAGCAGTTTATGGGACTTAGGGGGGCTACAAGAGACCCAGTACTTC CASSLWDLGGLQETQYF
. TRBJ2-7 . TRBV5-1 TGCGCCAGCAGCGAGACTCGGCCGTACGAGCAGTACTTC CASSETRPYEQYF
. TRBJ2-1 TRBD2 TRBV7-8 TGTGCCAGCAGCTTATCTCGCAGGCTAGCGGGAGGTTCTGTCTATGAGCAGTTCTTC CASSLSRRLAGGSVYEQFF
. TRBJ2-6 TRBD1 TRBV7-9 TGTGCCAGCAGCGCCATGGGGTCGACAGGGCACCCTGGGGCCAACGTCCTGACTTTC CASSAMGSTGHPGANVLTF
. TRBJ2-1 . TRBV21-1 TGTGCCAGCAGCAAAGGAGATAGCGGGAGGGCCAATGAGCAGTTCTTC CASSKGDSGRANEQFF
. TRBJ2-1 . TRBV2 TGTGCCAGTGGCGATGGGGCTAAGGAGCAGTTCTTC CASGDGAKEQFF
once TRBJ2-7 . TRBV5-1 TGCGCCAGCAGCCTGTTCCCCCCGGGACAAATCTACGAGCAGTACTTC CASSLFPPGQIYEQYF
. TRBJ1-3 . TRBV18 TGTGCCAGCTCACCCCGGTCCCTAAACGGAAACACCATATATTTT CASSPRSLNGNTIYF
. TRBJ2-1 . TRBV30 TGTGCCTGGAGGGGCCGGCGGGACTCCTACAATGAGCAGTTCTTC CAWRGRRDSYNEQFF
. TRBJ2-3 . TRBV5-1 TGCGCCAGCAGCGTCGCTAGCACAGATACGCAGTATTTT CASSVASTDTQYF
. TRBJ1-2 . TRBV28 TGTGCCAGCAGCCCATCGAGGGAGTCGGGGACCTTC CASSPSRESGTF
. TRBJ2-2 TRBD1 TRBV5-1 TGCGCCAGCAGCACAGACAGGGGGCGATCCGGGGAGCTGTTTTTT CASSTDRGRSGELFF